The next 27 T cell receptor beta chains were all read from a single sample in a study of response to subunit inactivated influenza vaccine. TCRdb re-called the RT-PCR reads through MiXCR, storing one row per CDR3 protein. The sample yields 400,000 to 650,000 distinct CDR3 sequences, roughly 7.6% seen once. The sequencing used PBMCs from blood, collected around 2 years after vaccination. These receptor sequences come from a man aged 50-75 years who received an inactivated influenza vaccine.

This clonotype was found a few times. In DNA form, the CDR3 reads TGCAGCGCCCGACGGGGTTTCAATGAGCAGTTCTTC. This gives the protein CSARRGFNEQFF. V and J are TRBV29-1 and TRBJ2-1; TRBD2 is a possible D gene (5 bases). This CDR3 has 12 residues. Between the trimmed V and J ends, which lost 7 bases and 6 bases, there was a span of 13 bases. Germline V CDR1 and CDR2: SQVTM, ANQGSEA.

This clonotype was counted ten times or more. The chain is built from TRBV7-2 and TRBJ2-1; 16 bases map to TRBD2. The germline V gene has CDR1 SGHTA and CDR2 FQGNSA. The J segment lost 13 bases and the V segment lost 1 base, leaving 4 bases of the junction unmatched. This CDR3 spans 15 amino acids. Here the CDR3 DNA reads TGTGCCAGCAGCTTAGAAGGGACTAGCGGGAGGGGACAGTTCTTC. Protein: CASSLEGTSGRGQFF.

This clonotype turned up a few times. This rearrangement joins TRBV28 to TRBJ1-6, with a weak D call TRBD1 (6 bases). The ends were cut back, 5 bases at V and 10 bases at J, with 18 bases in the middle. Germline CDR1 reads MDHEN; CDR2 reads SYDVKM. The CDR3 contains 15 residues. The CDR3 loop is CASSPEGEGSSPLHF. The CDR3 DNA sequence: TGTGCCAGCAGTCCAGAGGGGGAAGGAAGCTCACCCCTCCACTTT.

At least ten counts were recorded for this clonotype. The chain has TRBV7-9 and TRBJ1-1, with D hard to call. The CDR3 extends over 14 amino acids. The germline V and J ends were trimmed by 1 base and 10 bases, with 16 bases remaining between them. The V gene's germline CDR1 is SEHNR and CDR2 FQNEAQ (reference sequence). CDR3 coding DNA: TGTGCCAGCAGCTTAGAGGGCCTGGACCCTGGAGCTTTCTTT. Translation gives CASSLEGLDPGAFF.

The table lists this clonotype with a few counts. The rearrangement links TRBV9 to TRBJ2-5, with 12 bases lining up with TRBD2. Germline V gives CDR1 SGDLS, CDR2 YYNGEE. Trimming at V came to 1 base and at J to 4 bases, leaving 5 bases not matched to a gene. The CDR3 has 16 amino acids. DNA for the CDR3: TGTGCCAGCAGCGTATCTAGCGGGGGGGCCGGAGAGACCCAGTACTTC. Translated: CASSVSSGGAGETQYF.

The rearrangement links TRBV7-2 to TRBJ2-3; TRBD2 matches 8 bases. CDR3 length: 15 amino acids. J lost 4 bases, V lost 1 base, and 4 bases had no gene match. Germline V CDR1 and CDR2: SGHTA, FQGNSA. CDR3 sequence (DNA): TGTGCCAGCAGCTTAGTCCGGGAGGGCCCAGATACGCAGTATTTT. It translates to CASSLVREGPDTQYF.

This clonotype has just a few counts. The rearrangement links TRBV28 to TRBJ2-7; D gene ambiguous. V lost 3 bases and J lost 7, with 10 bases in between. This CDR3 is 12 amino acids long. CDR1 and CDR2 (germline): MDHEN, SYDVKM. In nucleotides, the CDR3 is TGTGCCAGCAGTTTCCAGGCTCGGGAGCAGTACTTC. It translates to CASSFQAREQYF.

This clonotype was counted between two and nine times. V gene TRBV7-2 combines with J gene TRBJ2-3, with 9 nucleotides matching TRBD1. The CDR3 loop spans 14 amino acids. Germline CDR1 and CDR2: SGHTA and FQGNSA. Germline trimming cut 6 bases from V and 5 bases from J; bases unmatched to any gene: 6. CDR3 nucleotides: TGTGCCAGCAGATCCGGGACAGGGTTAGATACGCAGTATTTT. Translated: CASRSGTGLDTQYF.

The gene calls are TRBV7-2 and TRBJ2-3; 13 positions agree with TRBD2. Looked up from germline, CDR1 is SGHTA and CDR2 is FQGNSA. The CDR3 extends over 16 amino acids. With V trimmed by 5 bases and J by 7 bases, 9 bases remained unmatched. The CDR3 DNA sequence: TGTGCCAGCAGCGTGGGACTAGCGGGGAATACTTATACGCAGTATTTT. Encoded protein: CASSVGLAGNTYTQYF.

This clonotype appeared many times. CDR3 nucleotide sequence: TGCGCCAGCAGCTTTACGGTGAGCACAGATACGCAGTATTTT. This codes for CASSFTVSTDTQYF. The rearrangement joins TRBV5-1 to TRBJ2-3; D not resolved. The CDR3 contains 14 residues. CDR1 is SGHRS, CDR2 YFSETQ, per germline. Trimming removed 2 bases at V and 0 bases at J, with 7 bases between.

This clonotype was found a few times. The chain recombines TRBV20-1 with TRBJ1-5, with a possible D match to TRBD1 (6 bases). V gave up 0 bases and J gave up 0 bases, with 15 bases separating them. Germline V CDR1 and CDR2: DFQATT, SNEGSKA (reference sequence). The CDR3 runs to 17 residues. CDR3 nucleotides: TGCAGTGCTAGAGATCAGGATGTGGGACATAGCAATCAGCCCCAGCATTTT. Its translation is CSARDQDVGHSNQPQHF.

In this sample, this clonotype turned up many times. V usage is TRBV10-3 and J usage is TRBJ1-6; D might be TRBD1 (6 bases). Germline V gene lookup returns CDR1 ENHRY and CDR2 SYGVKD. This CDR3 spans 14 amino acids. The ends were cut back, 6 bases at V and 7 bases at J, with 13 bases in the middle. CDR3 bases: TGTGCCATCAGAACCGGGACACCAAATTCACCCCTCCACTTT. Its translation is CAIRTGTPNSPLHF.

In its sample, this clonotype was seen a few times. The chain joins TRBV12-3 or TRBV12-4 to TRBJ2-7, with 8 bases matching TRBD1. This CDR3 spans 13 amino acids. The J segment lost 3 bases and the V segment lost 6 bases, leaving 4 bases of the junction unmatched. The CDR3: CASRPGTGYEQYF. DNA of the CDR3: TGTGCCAGCAGGCCAGGGACAGGCTACGAGCAGTACTTC.

The sample holds many counts of this clonotype. V gene TRBV7-9 combines with J gene TRBJ2-5; 12 bases match TRBD2. The V gene's germline CDR1 is SEHNR and CDR2 FQNEAQ (reference sequence). CDR3 length: 15 amino acids. The V segment lost 5 bases and the J segment 5 bases; nucleotides outside the gene matches: 6. CDR3 bases: TGTGCCAGCAGCCTTGGACTAGCGGGACTCGAGACCCAGTACTTC. This encodes CASSLGLAGLETQYF.

This clonotype was found many times. The chain links TRBV5-1 to TRBJ1-2; possibly TRBD1 for D (5 bases). Trimming took 4 bases from V and 2 from J, leaving 18 bases between them. From germline, CDR1 is SGHRS and CDR2 YFSETQ. This CDR3 region has 16 residues. This CDR3 is CASSADPGRVNYGYTF. CDR3 coding DNA: TGCGCCAGCAGCGCCGATCCGGGACGGGTGAACTATGGCTACACCTTC.

The V gene is TRBV20-1, the J gene TRBJ2-7, with no clear D. Germline V CDR1 and CDR2: DFQATT, SNEGSKA (reference sequence). Trimming left V 3 bases short and J 0 bases short, with 12 bases between. The CDR3 runs to 14 residues. The CDR3 protein is CSASGGRSSYEQYF. The CDR3, as DNA: TGCAGTGCTAGTGGTGGCCGCAGCTCCTACGAGCAGTACTTC.

There are a few counts of this clonotype. This chain connects TRBV5-1 to TRBJ1-1, with 8 bases aligning to TRBD1. Germline-derived CDR1 and CDR2 are SGHRS and YFSETQ. The CDR3 sequence is 15 residues long. The trim removed 2 bases at V and 6 bases at J, leaving 9 bases unmatched. In nucleotides, the CDR3 is TGCGCCAGCAGCTTCTTACCGGGACAGGAGGCTGAAGCTTTCTTT. Its translation: CASSFLPGQEAEAFF.

The chain carries TRBV5-1 and TRBJ1-5; 7 bases are a match to TRBD1. The CDR3 covers 15 residues. Germline trimming cut 0 bases from V and 4 bases from J; bases unmatched to any gene: 4. Germline V gene data show CDR1 as SGHRS and CDR2 as YFSETQ. The CDR3 reads CASSLGGQKNQPQHF. The DNA of the CDR3 is TGCGCCAGCAGCTTGGGGGGACAGAAAAATCAGCCCCAGCATTTT.

This clonotype was counted between two and nine times. V gene TRBV9 combines with J gene TRBJ1-4, with D possibly TRBD1 on 5 matching bases. There are 16 residues in the CDR3. V lost 0 bases, J lost 8 bases, and 17 bases lay in between. CDR1 SGDLS and CDR2 YYNGEE come from the germline V gene. The CDR3, as DNA: TGTGCCAGCAGCGTAGTCCCGGCAGGGTTCGGCGAAAAACTGTTTTTT. It codes for CASSVVPAGFGEKLFF.

In regard to this clonotype: At one end, the junction sequence differs from germline, possibly due to a read error. This chain links TRBV11-3 with TRBJ1-1; 7 positions agree with TRBD1. CDR1 is SGHNT, CDR2 YENEEA, per germline. The CDR3 has 15 amino acids. CDR3 loop: CASSLDGGQYTEAFF. CDR3 DNA: TGTGCCAGCAGCTTAGATGGGGGACAGTACACTGAAGCCTTCTTT. Based on the CDR3 plus reference TRBV11-3 and TRBJ1-1, the full variable domain is EAGVVQSPRYKIIEKKQPVAFWCNPISGHNTLYWYLQNLGQGPELLIRYENEEAVDDSQLPKDRFSAERLKGVDSTLKIQPAELGDSAVYLCASSLDGGQYTEAFFGQGTRLTVV.

This chain uses TRBV12-3 or TRBV12-4 with TRBJ1-5; D ambiguous. Trimming cost V 5 bases and J 3 bases, with 11 bases left between them. CDR3 length: 14 amino acids. The CDR3 DNA sequence: TGTGCCAGCAGTGCCCATAGGGTCAATCAGCCCCAGCATTTT. It yields the protein CASSAHRVNQPQHF.

This chain connects TRBV29-1 to TRBJ1-1, with 10 bases matching TRBD1. The CDR3 consists of 14 residues. V lost 6 bases to trimming and J lost 5 bases; unmatched junction nucleotides: 9. CDR1 is SQVTM and CDR2 is ANQGSEA in the germline V gene. This chain's CDR3 is CSVSVWTGGTEAFF. The CDR3 nucleotides are TGCAGCGTCTCAGTCTGGACAGGGGGGACTGAAGCTTTCTTT.

This clonotype was recorded at least ten times. The gene calls are TRBV6-1 and TRBJ1-1; no definite D call. Trimming took 6 bases from V and 11 from J, leaving 22 bases between them. The CDR3 is made up of 14 amino acids. Germline CDR1 and CDR2: MNHNS and SASEGT. The CDR3 spells CASRQRESYYRAFF. The CDR3 nucleotides read TGTGCCAGCAGACAAAGGGAGTCCTACTATAGGGCTTTCTTT.

This clonotype was detected only a few times. The V and J genes are TRBV4-3 and TRBJ1-6; the D gene is possibly TRBD1 (5 bases). The CDR3 length is 16 residues. V was shortened by 3 bases and J by 8 bases, with 17 bases between the two germline ends. Germline CDR1 LGHNA, CDR2 YSLEER. The CDR3 coding sequence is TGCGCCAGCAGCCAGGAACCGGGACTTAGGGATTCACCCCTCCACTTT. Its protein product is CASSQEPGLRDSPLHF.

This clonotype was recorded a few times. The chain has TRBV5-1 and TRBJ2-3; D gene uncertain. From germline, CDR1 is SGHRS and CDR2 YFSETQ. V lost 4 bases to trimming and J lost 4 bases, with 10 bases between them. The CDR3 is 13 residues long. CDR3 region: CASSAGSADTQYF. DNA for the CDR3: TGCGCCAGCAGCGCAGGATCGGCAGATACGCAGTATTTT. Full variable domain (remainder filled in from reference TRBV5-1 and TRBJ2-3): KAGVTQTPRYLIKTRGQQVTLSCSPISGHRSVSWYQQTPGQGLQFLFEYFSETQRNKGNFPGRFSGRQFSNSRSEMNVSTLELGDSALYLCASSAGSADTQYFGPGTRLTVL.

The chain is built from TRBV20-1 and TRBJ2-1; tentative D call: TRBD2 (6 bases). Germline V CDR1 and CDR2: DFQATT, SNEGSKA (reference sequence). The ends were cut back, 5 bases at V and 2 bases at J, with 16 bases in the middle. This CDR3 spans 15 amino acids. CDR3 nucleotide sequence: TGCAGTGCTCGGGGGTTGACACCTACCTACAATGAGCAGTTCTTC. The encoded protein is CSARGLTPTYNEQFF.

This clonotype has ten or more counts. The J gene is TRBJ2-7, the V gene TRBV7-3; 7 bases are shared with TRBD2. CDR1 and CDR2 from the germline V gene are SGHTA and FQGTGA. The V segment lost 5 bases and the J segment 5 bases; nucleotides outside the gene matches: 9. The CDR3 loop spans 14 amino acids. The CDR3 here is CASSLTGGDDEQYF. The CDR3 DNA sequence: TGTGCCAGCAGCCTGACGGGAGGTGATGACGAGCAGTACTTC.